The clone carrying this T cell receptor (beta chain) was detected a few times. Its antigen is still unknown. Peripheral blood and lesional scalp punch biopsies were taken from alopecia areata patients. This sample stems from a study of CD8+ T cells in alopecia areata. Study results and limitations: Across lesional scalp, and particularly alopecia totalis/universalis, clonality surpassed that of normal scalp.

This CDR3 is 17 amino acids long. V gave up 4 bases and J gave up 4 bases; unmatched junction bases: 11. Looked up from germline, CDR1 is SGHRS and CDR2 is YFSETQ. RNA was extracted and reverse transcribed into cDNA as the sequencing template. Some clones are missing from TCRdb's copy, which holds only in-frame ones; the method was immunoSEQ multiplex PCR. The sample consists of 110,000 or so clones, roughly two fifths of them appearing once. The sample comprised CD4+ T cells sorted from blood. The chain employs TRBV5-1 and TRBJ2-2; TRBD1 matches at 9 bases. The sequence derives from a human donor with alopecia areata. The CDR3 DNA reads TGCGCCAGCAGCCCCCGTGTACAGGGGGCGGGCACCGGGGAGCTGTTTTTT. It specifies CASSPRVQGAGTGELFF.